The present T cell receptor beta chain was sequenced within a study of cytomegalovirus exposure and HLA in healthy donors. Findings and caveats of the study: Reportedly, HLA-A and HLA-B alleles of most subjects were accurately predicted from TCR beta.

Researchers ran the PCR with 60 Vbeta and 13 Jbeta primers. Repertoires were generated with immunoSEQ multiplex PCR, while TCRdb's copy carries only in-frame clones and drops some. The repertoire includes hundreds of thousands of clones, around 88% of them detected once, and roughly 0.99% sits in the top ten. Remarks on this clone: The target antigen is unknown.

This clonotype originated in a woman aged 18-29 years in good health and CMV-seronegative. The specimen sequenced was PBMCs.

The DNA for the CDR3 is TGCGCCAGCAGCCAAGATCTAGAAGCTGAAGCTTTCTTT. This gives the protein CASSQDLEAEAFF. The chain couples TRBV4-3 to TRBJ1-1; D is undetermined. CDR1 is LGHNA and CDR2 is YSLEER in the germline V gene. CDR3 length: 13 amino acids. The V end was cut by 0 bases, the J end by 6 bases, with 8 bases between.